These 5 T cell receptor beta chains were all obtained from the same sample, sequenced in a study of long-term antiretroviral therapy in people with HIV. immunoSEQ v3.0 was run at survey level. Repertoires were generated with immunoSEQ multiplex PCR, while TCRdb's copy carries only in-frame clones and drops some. Seen here are about 21,000 clones, approximately 77% observed once, and the top ten hold over 7.5%. Material: unsorted PBMCs, obtained at the start of antiretroviral therapy. The receptor source for this set is a man aged 50 or older with HIV.

This chain links TRBV5-6 with TRBJ1-5; possibly TRBD1 for D (6 bases). Deletions cut 3 bases from V and 5 bases from J, with 15 bases between. Looked up from germline, CDR1 is SGHDT and CDR2 is YYEEEE. There are 15 residues in the CDR3. The chain's CDR3 is CASSSPGAPYQPQHF. CDR3 nucleotide sequence: TGTGCCAGCAGCTCGCCAGGGGCCCCCTATCAGCCCCAGCATTTT.

The chain employs TRBV4-3 and TRBJ2-3, with unresolved D. Trimming cost V 0 bases and J 6 bases, with 4 bases left between them. The CDR3 contains 12 residues. Germline CDR1 reads LGHNA; CDR2 reads YSLEER. DNA of the CDR3: TGCGCCAGCAGCCAAGAAGGGGATACGCAGTATTTT. Translated: CASSQEGDTQYF.

This clone was seen a single time. V and J are TRBV18 and TRBJ2-7; tentatively, D is TRBD1 or TRBD2 (5 bases each). Germline V CDR1 and CDR2: KGHSH, LQKENI. CDR3 length: 16 residues. Trimming removed 0 bases at V and 1 base at J, with 13 bases between. CDR3 protein: CASSPPAGRGSYEQYF. The CDR3 nucleotides read TGTGCCAGCTCACCACCGGCAGGGAGAGGGTCCTACGAGCAGTACTTC.

The chain links TRBV30 to TRBJ1-2, with D unclear. The germline V gene encodes CDR1 GTSNPN and CDR2 SVGIG (reference sequence). With 6 bases removed from V and 7 bases from J, the gap between germline ends came to 9 bases. This CDR3 has 10 residues. DNA for the CDR3: TGTGCCTGTGAGAGACGTGGCTACACCTTC. Protein sequence: CACERRGYTF.

This chain connects TRBV19 to TRBJ2-5; the match to TRBD1 covers 8 bases. The CDR3 extends over 14 amino acids. Trimming removed 5 bases from V and 2 bases from J; junction bases left unmatched: 4. Germline V CDR1 and CDR2: LNHDA, SQIVND (reference sequence). The CDR3 bases are TGTGCCAGTAGTCTTCGGACAGGGCAAGAGACCCAGTACTTC. Protein: CASSLRTGQETQYF.